This T cell receptor delta chain comes out of a study of γδ T cells in repeated Plasmodium falciparum infection. Vgamma9/Vdelta2+ and Vdelta2-negative gammadelta T cells were flow-sorted from PBMC for bulk sequencing. TRG and TRD sequences were obtained from every sorted gammadelta sample. TCRdb reanalyzed the multiplex PCR reads using CATT. The sample has under 50,000 delta-chain clones, about 1.6% seen once. The sample holds a few counts of this clone. A far larger clone is only one base removed, so a read error is likely. This sample includes further DNA sequences coding for the same CDR3. Germline-derived CDR1 and CDR2 are TSWWSYY and QGS. This CDR3 region has 19 residues.

The clonotype was recovered from a pool of human donors (malaria-infected and uninfected, not separated). What was sequenced was gamma-delta T cells from blood. This chain joins TRDV1 and TRDJ1, with D perhaps given as TRDD2 or TRDD3 (5 bases each). The J gene, absent from TCRdb, was called here by matching the DNA to germline. In nucleotides, the CDR3 is TGTGCCCTTGGGGCCCCCCCTCCTCCCGGTCCTTCGTACGCCGATAAACTCATCTTT. It encodes CALGAPPPPGPSYADKLIF.